The present T cell receptor (beta chain) was sequenced within a study of blood T cell repertoires in COVID-19 (dated by TCRdb to 2019 to 2021). With respect to the entire study: Collaborator samples came from the United States, Italy and Spain and covered acute and convalescent phases of COVID-19. The samples were drawn from the first 160 participants of the ongoing ImmuneRACE study and from 1,254 subjects provided by 6 global collaborators. Deeply sampled blood TCRbeta repertoires from subjects exposed to, actively infected with, or recovered from COVID-19 were included in the dataset. Sample metadata almost always included a de-identified subject ID, COVID-19 status, age in years and sex. HLA class I and class II types, where available, came from metadata supplied by the sample provider rather than from assay-based typing. The prospective study material was composed of cDNA or gDNA derived from T cells, B-cell-depleted T cells, or PBMCs. A freely available public database, intended as a resource for researchers studying the immune response to SARS-CoV-2, is where the repertoires were released.

In regard to this clone: Its target antigen remains unknown. Qualities for individual bases were not recorded, and no much larger clone is one base off.

Enrolling through a virtual design, the prospective study's participants ranged in age from roughly 18 to 95 years and lived across about two dozen United States geographic areas. Cohort assignment in the prospective study relied on participant-reported clinical history from a screening survey and a study questionnaire. A participant counted as exposed if, within 2 weeks of entering the study, that participant had been in contact with someone who had a PCR-confirmed or clinician-diagnosed COVID-19 case. Mobile phlebotomists in the prospective study collected whole blood, serum and a nasopharyngeal or oropharyngeal swab from every participant. Participants in the prospective study had the option to provide additional blood draws and questionnaires over a 2-month period. Before DNA extraction, blood samples from the prospective study were shipped at room temperature or frozen. From cysteine to phenylalanine, the CDR3 is 16 amino acids long. Here the CDR3 DNA is all that survives: 48 bases in frame from base 1. At the junction V is shortened by 2 bases and J by 2 bases; bases outside the gene matches: 6. Taken from the germline V gene, the CDR1 and CDR2 loops are LGHNA and YSLEER.

General study outcomes and caveats: The amount of clinical and demographic metadata varied by source and participant and was provided uncurated.

TCRbeta CDR3 regions were amplified from genomic DNA by means of the immunoSEQ Assay, a bias-controlled multiplex PCR. On the authors' methods: The number of nucleated cells in each sample was estimated from the amplification of reference gene primers within the assay. Sequence reads were collapsed and filtered to measure the absolute abundance of every unique TCRbeta CDR3 rearrangement. For each sample, productive Simpson clonality was calculated as the square root of Simpson's diversity index over productive rearrangements. Held by TCRdb, this immuneACCESS table contains in-frame sequences only and omits some clones. Under half of the omission traces to an unresolved V gene where checked; the cause of the rest is unknown. The DNA was the basis for D and trimming; V, J and clone size are from that table. This sample has 140,000 to 150,000 clones in its table, and roughly nine tenths of those were observed once. The ten largest clones capture 4% of the sample.

This receptor chain uses TRBV4-3 and TRBJ2-3, and TRBD2 aligns with 8 junction nucleotides. Source material: PBMCs or T cells enriched from blood (not recorded which). The clonotype originates from a woman aged 40 to 55 who had been exposed to COVID-19. The CDR3 has the sequence CASSQSGGRFTDTQYF. The DNA sequence is given as TGCGCCAGCAGCCAATCTGGCGGGAGGTTCACAGATACGCAGTATTTT.